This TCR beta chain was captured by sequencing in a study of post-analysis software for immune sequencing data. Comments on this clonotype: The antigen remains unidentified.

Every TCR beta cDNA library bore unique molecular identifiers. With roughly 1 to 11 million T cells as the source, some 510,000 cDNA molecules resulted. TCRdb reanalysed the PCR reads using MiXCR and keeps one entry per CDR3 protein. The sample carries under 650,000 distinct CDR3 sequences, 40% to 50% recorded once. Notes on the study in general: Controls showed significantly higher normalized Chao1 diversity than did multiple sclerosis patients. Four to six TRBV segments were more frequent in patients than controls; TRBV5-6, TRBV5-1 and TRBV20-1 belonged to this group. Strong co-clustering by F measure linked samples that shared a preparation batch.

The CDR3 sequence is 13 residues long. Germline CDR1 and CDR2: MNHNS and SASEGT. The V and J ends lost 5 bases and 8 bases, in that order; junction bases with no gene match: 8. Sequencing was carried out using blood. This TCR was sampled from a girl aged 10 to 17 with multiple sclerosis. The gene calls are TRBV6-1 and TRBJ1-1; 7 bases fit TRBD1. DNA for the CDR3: TGTGCCAGCAGTACTTCACAGGGGCCGGAAGCTTTCTTT. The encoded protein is CASSTSQGPEAFF.